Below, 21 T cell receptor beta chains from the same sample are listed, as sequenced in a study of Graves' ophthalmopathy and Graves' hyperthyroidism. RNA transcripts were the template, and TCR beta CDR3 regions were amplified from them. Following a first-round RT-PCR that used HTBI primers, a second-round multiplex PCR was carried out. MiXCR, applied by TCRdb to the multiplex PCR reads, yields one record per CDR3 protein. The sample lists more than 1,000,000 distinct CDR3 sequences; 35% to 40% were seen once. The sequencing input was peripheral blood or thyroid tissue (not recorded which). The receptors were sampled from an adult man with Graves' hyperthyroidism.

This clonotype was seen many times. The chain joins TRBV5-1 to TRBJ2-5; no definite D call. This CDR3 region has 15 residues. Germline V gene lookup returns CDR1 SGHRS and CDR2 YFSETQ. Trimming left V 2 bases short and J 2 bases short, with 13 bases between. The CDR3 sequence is CASSFQRARQETQYF. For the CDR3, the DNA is TGCGCCAGCAGCTTTCAGCGCGCTCGGCAAGAGACCCAGTACTTC.

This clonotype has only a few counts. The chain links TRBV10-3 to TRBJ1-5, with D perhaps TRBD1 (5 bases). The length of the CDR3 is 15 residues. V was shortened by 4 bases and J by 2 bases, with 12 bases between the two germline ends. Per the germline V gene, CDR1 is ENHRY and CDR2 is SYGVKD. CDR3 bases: TGTGCCATCAGTGCTAGGGGCCGAGGCAATCAGCCCCAGCATTTT. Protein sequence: CAISARGRGNQPQHF.

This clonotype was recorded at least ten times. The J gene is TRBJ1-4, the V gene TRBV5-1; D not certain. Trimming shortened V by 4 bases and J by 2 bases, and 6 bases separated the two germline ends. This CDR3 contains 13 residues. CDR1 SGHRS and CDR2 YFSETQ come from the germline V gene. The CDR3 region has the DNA TGCGCCAGCAGCCCCCACACTAATGAAAAACTGTTTTTT. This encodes CASSPHTNEKLFF.

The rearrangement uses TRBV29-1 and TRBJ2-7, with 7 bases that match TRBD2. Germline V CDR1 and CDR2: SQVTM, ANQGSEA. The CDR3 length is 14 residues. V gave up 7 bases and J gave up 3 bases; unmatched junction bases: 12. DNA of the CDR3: TGCAGCGCAATGACTCGCGGGAGTTTCTACGAGCAGTACTTC. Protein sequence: CSAMTRGSFYEQYF.

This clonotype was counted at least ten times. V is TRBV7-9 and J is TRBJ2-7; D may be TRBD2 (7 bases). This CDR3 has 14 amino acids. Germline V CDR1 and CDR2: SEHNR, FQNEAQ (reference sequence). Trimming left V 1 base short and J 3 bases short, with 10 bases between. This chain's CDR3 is CASSLVGGHYEQYF. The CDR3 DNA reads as TGTGCCAGCAGCTTAGTGGGGGGGCACTACGAGCAGTACTTC.

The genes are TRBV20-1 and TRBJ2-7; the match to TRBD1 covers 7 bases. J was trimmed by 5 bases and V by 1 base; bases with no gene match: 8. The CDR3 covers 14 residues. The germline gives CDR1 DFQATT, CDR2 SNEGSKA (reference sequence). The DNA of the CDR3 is TGCAGTGCTAGAGGCAACAGGGGTAACCACGAGCAGTACTTC. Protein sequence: CSARGNRGNHEQYF.

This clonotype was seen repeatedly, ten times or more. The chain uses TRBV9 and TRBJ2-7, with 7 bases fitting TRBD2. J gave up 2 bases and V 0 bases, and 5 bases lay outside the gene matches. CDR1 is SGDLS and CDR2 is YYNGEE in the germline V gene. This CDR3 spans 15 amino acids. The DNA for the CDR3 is TGTGCCAGCAGCGTAGGGAGCGGGACCACCTACGAGCAGTACTTC. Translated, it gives CASSVGSGTTYEQYF. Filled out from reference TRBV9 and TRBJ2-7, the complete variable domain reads DSGVTQTPKHLITATGQRVTLRCSPRSGDLSVYWYQQSLDQGLQFLIQYYNGEERAKGNILERFSAQQFPDLHSELNLSSLELGDSALYFCASSVGSGTTYEQYFGPGTRLTVT.

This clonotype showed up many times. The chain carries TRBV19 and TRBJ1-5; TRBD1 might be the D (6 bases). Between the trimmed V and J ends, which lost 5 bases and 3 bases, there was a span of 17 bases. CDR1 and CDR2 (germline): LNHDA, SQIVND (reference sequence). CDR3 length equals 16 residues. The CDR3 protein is CASSGSGQTPNQPQHF. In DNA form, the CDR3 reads TGTGCCAGTAGTGGATCCGGACAGACCCCCAATCAGCCCCAGCATTTT.

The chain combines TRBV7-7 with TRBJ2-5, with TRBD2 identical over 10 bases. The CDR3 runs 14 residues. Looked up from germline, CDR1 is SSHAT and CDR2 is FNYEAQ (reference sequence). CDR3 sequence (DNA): TGTGCTAGCGGTGGGCTAGCGGGAGTAGAGACCCAGTACTTC. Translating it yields CASGGLAGVETQYF.

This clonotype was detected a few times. The CDR3 reads CASRGQFTEAFF. In DNA, the CDR3 is TGTGCCAGCAGGGGACAGTTCACTGAAGCTTTCTTT. The chain is built from TRBV6-5 and TRBJ1-1, with TRBD1 identical over 7 bases. V trimming: 6 bases; J trimming: 4 bases; junction bases outside the gene matches: 2. This CDR3 is built from 12 residues. The germline V gene has CDR1 MNHEY and CDR2 SVGAGI.

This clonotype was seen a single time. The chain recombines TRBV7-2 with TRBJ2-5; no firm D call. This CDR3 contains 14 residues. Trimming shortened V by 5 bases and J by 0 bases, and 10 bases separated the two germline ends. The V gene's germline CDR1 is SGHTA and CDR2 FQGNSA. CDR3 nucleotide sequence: TGTGCCAGCAGCCCCAAGGGCGACCAAGAGACCCAGTACTTC. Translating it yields CASSPKGDQETQYF.

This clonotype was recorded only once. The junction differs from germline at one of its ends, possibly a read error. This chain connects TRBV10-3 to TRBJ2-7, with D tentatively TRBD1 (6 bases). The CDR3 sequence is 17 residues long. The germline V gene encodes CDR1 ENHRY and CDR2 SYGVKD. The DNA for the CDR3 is TGTGCCAGCAGTTACCTTGGTACAGGGCTGGGCTCCTACGAGCAGTACTTC. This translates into CASSYLGTGLGSYEQYF.

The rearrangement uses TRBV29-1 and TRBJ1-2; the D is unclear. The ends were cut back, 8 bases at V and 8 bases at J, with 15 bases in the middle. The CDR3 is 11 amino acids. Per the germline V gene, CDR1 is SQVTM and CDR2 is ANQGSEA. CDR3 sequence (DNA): TGCAGCTTAGATGGACGGGCCGGCTACACCTTC. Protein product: CSLDGRAGYTF.

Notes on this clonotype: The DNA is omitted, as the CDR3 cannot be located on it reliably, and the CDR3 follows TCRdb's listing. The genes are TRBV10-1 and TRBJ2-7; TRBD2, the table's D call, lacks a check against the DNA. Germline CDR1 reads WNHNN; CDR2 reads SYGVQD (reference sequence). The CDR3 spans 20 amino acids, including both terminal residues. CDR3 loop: CASSFYICSGDGLTSYEQYF.

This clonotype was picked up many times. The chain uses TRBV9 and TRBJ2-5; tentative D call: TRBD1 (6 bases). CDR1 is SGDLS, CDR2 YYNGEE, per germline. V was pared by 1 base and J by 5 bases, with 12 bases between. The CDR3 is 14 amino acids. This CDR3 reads CASSVKGHSETQYF. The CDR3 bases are TGTGCCAGCAGCGTAAAGGGACATTCTGAGACCCAGTACTTC.

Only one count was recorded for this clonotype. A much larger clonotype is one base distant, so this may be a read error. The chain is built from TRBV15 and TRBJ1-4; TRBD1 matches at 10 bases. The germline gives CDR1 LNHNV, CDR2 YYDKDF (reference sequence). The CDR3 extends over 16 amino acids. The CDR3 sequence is CAISRDSGTGDLRLFF. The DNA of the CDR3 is TGTGCCATCAGCAGAGACTCCGGGACAGGGGACCTTAGGCTGTTTTTT.

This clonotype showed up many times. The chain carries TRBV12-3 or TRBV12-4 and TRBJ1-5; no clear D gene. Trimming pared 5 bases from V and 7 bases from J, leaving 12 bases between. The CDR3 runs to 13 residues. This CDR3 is CASSPTGEQPQHF. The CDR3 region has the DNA TGTGCCAGCAGTCCAACGGGTGAGCAGCCCCAGCATTTT.

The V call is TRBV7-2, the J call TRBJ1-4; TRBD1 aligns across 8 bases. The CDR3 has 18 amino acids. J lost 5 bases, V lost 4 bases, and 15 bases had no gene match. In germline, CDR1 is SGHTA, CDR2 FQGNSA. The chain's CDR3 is CASSSRIAWTGRNEKLFF. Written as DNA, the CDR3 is TGTGCCAGCAGCTCCCGAATAGCCTGGACAGGGCGGAATGAAAAACTGTTTTTT.

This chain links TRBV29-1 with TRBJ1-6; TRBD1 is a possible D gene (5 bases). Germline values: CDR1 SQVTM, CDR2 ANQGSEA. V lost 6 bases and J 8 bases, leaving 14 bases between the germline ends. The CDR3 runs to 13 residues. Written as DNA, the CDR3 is TGCAGCGTCGGGACCAGCGAGTATTCACCCCTCCACTTT. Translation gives CSVGTSEYSPLHF.

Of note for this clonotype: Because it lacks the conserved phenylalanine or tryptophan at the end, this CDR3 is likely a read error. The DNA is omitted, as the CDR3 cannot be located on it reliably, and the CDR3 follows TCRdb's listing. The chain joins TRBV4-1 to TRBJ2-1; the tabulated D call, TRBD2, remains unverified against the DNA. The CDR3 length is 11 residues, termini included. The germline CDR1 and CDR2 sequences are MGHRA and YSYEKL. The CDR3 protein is CASSQVEPWTS.

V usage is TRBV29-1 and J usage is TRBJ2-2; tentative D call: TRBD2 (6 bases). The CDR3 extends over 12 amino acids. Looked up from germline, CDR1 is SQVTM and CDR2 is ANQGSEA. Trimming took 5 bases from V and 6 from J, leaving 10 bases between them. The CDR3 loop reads CSVSWGAGELFF. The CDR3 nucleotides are TGCAGCGTTTCATGGGGGGCCGGGGAGCTGTTTTTT.